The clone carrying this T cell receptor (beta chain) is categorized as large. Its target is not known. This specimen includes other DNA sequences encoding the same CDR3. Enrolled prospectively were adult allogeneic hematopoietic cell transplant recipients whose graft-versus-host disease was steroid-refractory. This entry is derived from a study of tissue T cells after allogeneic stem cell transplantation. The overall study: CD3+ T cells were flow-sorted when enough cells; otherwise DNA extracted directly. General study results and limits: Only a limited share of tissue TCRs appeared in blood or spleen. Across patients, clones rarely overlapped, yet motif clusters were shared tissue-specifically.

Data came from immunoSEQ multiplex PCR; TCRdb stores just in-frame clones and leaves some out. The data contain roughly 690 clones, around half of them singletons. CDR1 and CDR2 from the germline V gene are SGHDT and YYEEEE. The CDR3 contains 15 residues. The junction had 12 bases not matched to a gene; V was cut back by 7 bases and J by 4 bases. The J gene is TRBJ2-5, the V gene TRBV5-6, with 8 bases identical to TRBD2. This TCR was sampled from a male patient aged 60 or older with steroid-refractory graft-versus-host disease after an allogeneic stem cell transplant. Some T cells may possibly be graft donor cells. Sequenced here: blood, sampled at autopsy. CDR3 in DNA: TGTGCCAGCCGCTGGGGGGCCGGGGGGGGAGAGACCCAGTACTTC. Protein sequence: CASRWGAGGGETQYF.